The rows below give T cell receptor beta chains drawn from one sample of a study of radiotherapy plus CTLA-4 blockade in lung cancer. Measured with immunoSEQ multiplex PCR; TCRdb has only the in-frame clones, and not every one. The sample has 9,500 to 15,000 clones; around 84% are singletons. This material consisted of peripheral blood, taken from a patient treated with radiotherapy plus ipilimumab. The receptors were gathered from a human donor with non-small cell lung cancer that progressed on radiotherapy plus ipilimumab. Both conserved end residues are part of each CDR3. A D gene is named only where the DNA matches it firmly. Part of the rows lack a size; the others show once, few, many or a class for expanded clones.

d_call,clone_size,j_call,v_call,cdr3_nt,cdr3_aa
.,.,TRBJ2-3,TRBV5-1,TGCGCCAGCACGGTGATGGACACGCGCACAGATACGCAGTATTTT,CASTVMDTRTDTQYF
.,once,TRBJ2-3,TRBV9,TGTGCCAGCAGCCCAACAGGACAGAACACAGATACGCAGTATTTT,CASSPTGQNTDTQYF
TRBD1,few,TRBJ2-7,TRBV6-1,TGTGCCAGCAGTTTTACAGGGGGCCCCTACGAGCAGTACTTC,CASSFTGGPYEQYF
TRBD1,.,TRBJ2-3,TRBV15,TGTGCCACCAGCAGTGGACAGGGGGACACAGATACGCAGTATTTT,CATSSGQGDTDTQYF
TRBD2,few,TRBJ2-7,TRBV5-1,TGCGCCAGCAGTTTGACTAGCGGGGGGAACGAGCAGTACTTC,CASSLTSGGNEQYF
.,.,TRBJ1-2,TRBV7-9,TGTGCCAGCAGCCGGACAGAAAACTATGGCTACACCTTC,CASSRTENYGYTF
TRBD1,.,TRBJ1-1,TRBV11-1,TGTGCCAGCAGCGGGTCCCGGGACAGGGGGGCGAAGAACACTGAAGCTTTCTTT,CASSGSRDRGAKNTEAFF
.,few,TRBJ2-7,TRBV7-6,TGTGCCAGCAGCTTAGATCCAGGGGCCTACGAGCAGTACTTC,CASSLDPGAYEQYF
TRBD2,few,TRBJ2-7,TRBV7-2,TGTGCCAGCAGCAGGAGTACTAGCGGGGGGTACGAGCAGTACTTC,CASSRSTSGGYEQYF
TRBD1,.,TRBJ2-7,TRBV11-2,TGTGCCAGCAGCTTAGATTACAGGGGCTACGAGCAGTACTTC,CASSLDYRGYEQYF
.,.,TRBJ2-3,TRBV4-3,TGCGCCAGCAGCCTTAGCGGTAGCACAGATACGCAGTATTTT,CASSLSGSTDTQYF
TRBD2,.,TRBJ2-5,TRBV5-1,TGCGCCAGCAGCTTCCTACCACCTAGCGGGGGAGGGCAAGAGACCCAGTACTTC,CASSFLPPSGGGQETQYF
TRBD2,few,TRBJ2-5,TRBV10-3,TGTGCCATCAGTGATCCCCGCGGACTAGCGGGGCACGAGACCCAGTACTTC,CAISDPRGLAGHETQYF
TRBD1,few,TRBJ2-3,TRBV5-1,TGCGCCAGCAGCTTGGATCCACAGGGGGCTAGCACAGATACGCAGTATTTT,CASSLDPQGASTDTQYF
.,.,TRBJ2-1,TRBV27,TGTGCCAGCAGTTGGGGCTCCTACAATGGGCAGTTCTTC,CASSWGSYNGQFF
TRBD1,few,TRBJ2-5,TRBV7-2,TGTGCCAGCAGCCCACCACCGGGACAGGGGATAGAGACCCAGTACTTC,CASSPPPGQGIETQYF
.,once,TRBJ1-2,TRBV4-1,TGCGCCAGCAGCCAAGACGCCGGGGTCTATGGCTACACCTTC,CASSQDAGVYGYTF
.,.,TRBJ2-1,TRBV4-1,TGCGCCAGCAGCCCCTTTCTGCCGCGGGATTACAATGAGCAGTTCTTC,CASSPFLPRDYNEQFF
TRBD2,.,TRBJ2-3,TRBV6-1,TGTGCCAGCACAAAGCGGGAAAGCACAGATACGCAGTATTTT,CASTKRESTDTQYF
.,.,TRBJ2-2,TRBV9,TGTGCCAGCAGCCCCGGGACCCTGGCGAGGGAGCTGTTTTTT,CASSPGTLARELFF